A selection of T cell receptor beta chains follows, all from one sample in a study of CD8+CD57+ T cells in acquired aplastic anemia. One entry per CDR3 protein results from TCRdb running MiXCR on the reads. This table has around 50,000 distinct CDR3 sequences, around 69% appearing once. Sequenced input: sorted CD4+, CD8+, or CD8+CD57+ T cells (not recorded which) from PBMCs. The receptors come from a human donor in good health, serving as a control. The CDR3 runs from the conserved cysteine through the conserved F or W. Each record gives: CDR3 length, clone size, D gene, J gene, V gene, CDR3 DNA, CDR3 protein. A D gene is named only where the DNA matches it firmly. Clone size is given for some rows only: seen once, a few or many times, or a class if the clone is expanded.

len: 14
abundance: -
d_gene: -
j_gene: TRBJ2-7
v_gene: TRBV9
CDR3nt: TGTGCCAGCAGTTGGGGCCGAAGCTCCTACGAGCAGTACTTC
CDR3aa: CASSWGRSSYEQYF

len: 15
abundance: -
d_gene: -
j_gene: TRBJ2-5
v_gene: TRBV14
CDR3nt: TGTGCCAGCAGCCTACCTGGGCTGGGTGGGCAGACCCAGTACTTC
CDR3aa: CASSLPGLGGQTQYF

len: 15
abundance: -
d_gene: TRBD2
j_gene: TRBJ2-7
v_gene: TRBV2
CDR3nt: TGTGCCAGCAGTGGGGAGCTAGCGGTTTCCTACGAGCAGTACTTC
CDR3aa: CASSGELAVSYEQYF

len: 15
abundance: -
d_gene: TRBD2
j_gene: TRBJ2-7
v_gene: TRBV7-9
CDR3nt: TGTGCCAGCAGCACTCGGGAGGCCGCCAACTACGAGCAGTACTTC
CDR3aa: CASSTREAANYEQYF

len: 15
abundance: -
d_gene: TRBD2
j_gene: TRBJ2-1
v_gene: TRBV20-1
CDR3nt: TGCAGTGCTGGCCTAGCGGAGAGATTCTACAATGAGCAGTTCTTC
CDR3aa: CSAGLAERFYNEQFF

len: 14
abundance: once
d_gene: TRBD2
j_gene: TRBJ2-1
v_gene: TRBV10-3
CDR3nt: TGTGCCAGCAGCCCTAGCGGGAGGTACAATGAGCAGTTCTTC
CDR3aa: CASSPSGRYNEQFF

len: 13
abundance: -
d_gene: -
j_gene: TRBJ2-7
v_gene: TRBV29-1
CDR3nt: TGCAGCGTGGTAACTAGCTACGGCCACGAGCAGTACTTC
CDR3aa: CSVVTSYGHEQYF

len: 15
abundance: -
d_gene: -
j_gene: TRBJ2-1
v_gene: TRBV19
CDR3nt: TGTGCCAGTAGTATCCTCGCGGGACCCCGCAATGAGCAGTTCTTC
CDR3aa: CASSILAGPRNEQFF

len: 15
abundance: -
d_gene: -
j_gene: TRBJ1-6
v_gene: TRBV2
CDR3nt: TGTGCCAGCGGTGGTGTAGGCTCCTATAATTCACCCCTCCACTTT
CDR3aa: CASGGVGSYNSPLHF

len: 17
abundance: many
d_gene: TRBD1
j_gene: TRBJ1-2
v_gene: TRBV6-1
CDR3nt: TGTGCCAGCAAGGGGGAGGGACAGGATTGGTCCAACTATGGCTACACCTTC
CDR3aa: CASKGEGQDWSNYGYTF

len: 13
abundance: medium-sized
d_gene: -
j_gene: TRBJ1-5
v_gene: TRBV10-3
CDR3nt: TGTGCCAGCTCAGGAGGAGGGAATCAGCCCCAGCATTTT
CDR3aa: CASSGGGNQPQHF

len: 14
abundance: -
d_gene: -
j_gene: TRBJ2-3
v_gene: TRBV24-1
CDR3nt: TGTGCCACCAGTGATGAGGGGGGGGTTGGTACGCAGTATTTT
CDR3aa: CATSDEGGVGTQYF

len: 16
abundance: -
d_gene: TRBD2
j_gene: TRBJ2-7
v_gene: TRBV27
CDR3nt: TGTGCCAGCAGTTTTAGCGGACTAGCAGGAACATACGAGCAGTACTTC
CDR3aa: CASSFSGLAGTYEQYF

len: 13
abundance: -
d_gene: -
j_gene: TRBJ2-5
v_gene: TRBV7-8
CDR3nt: TGTGCCAGCAGCTTAGAGGGATTGGAGACCCAGTACTTC
CDR3aa: CASSLEGLETQYF

len: 14
abundance: -
d_gene: -
j_gene: TRBJ2-7
v_gene: TRBV5-1
CDR3nt: TGCGCCAGCAGCTTGAACCAGATGATGGGAGAGCAGTACTTC
CDR3aa: CASSLNQMMGEQYF

len: 11
abundance: -
d_gene: -
j_gene: TRBJ1-4
v_gene: TRBV20-1
CDR3nt: TGCAGTGCTAGAGTGCGAGAAAAACTGTTTTTT
CDR3aa: CSARVREKLFF

len: 15
abundance: few
d_gene: TRBD2
j_gene: TRBJ2-7
v_gene: TRBV4-2
CDR3nt: TGTGCCAGCAGCTACGGACTAGCGGATTCCTACGAGCAGTACTTC
CDR3aa: CASSYGLADSYEQYF

len: 14
abundance: -
d_gene: TRBD2
j_gene: TRBJ2-7
v_gene: TRBV2
CDR3nt: TGTGCCAACCCCGTCGGGCAGGCGGGGGACGAGCAGTACTTC
CDR3aa: CANPVGQAGDEQYF

len: 12
abundance: -
d_gene: -
j_gene: TRBJ2-3
v_gene: TRBV7-2
CDR3nt: TGTGCCAGCACCCACAGCACAGATACGCAGTATTTT
CDR3aa: CASTHSTDTQYF

len: 15
abundance: -
d_gene: TRBD2
j_gene: TRBJ2-1
v_gene: TRBV9
CDR3nt: TGTGCCAGCAGCCTTTTAGCGGGGGGGTACAATGAGCAGTTCTTC
CDR3aa: CASSLLAGGYNEQFF

len: 16
abundance: once
d_gene: -
j_gene: TRBJ1-2
v_gene: TRBV20-1
CDR3nt: TGCAGTGCTAGAACCGGGACATCCGGGCGCACCAATGGCTACACCTTC
CDR3aa: CSARTGTSGRTNGYTF

len: 17
abundance: -
d_gene: -
j_gene: TRBJ2-5
v_gene: TRBV2
CDR3nt: TGTGCCAGCAGTTTAACCGGGAACAGGGAAGTGGGAGAGACCCAGTACTTC
CDR3aa: CASSLTGNREVGETQYF

len: 13
abundance: -
d_gene: -
j_gene: TRBJ2-5
v_gene: TRBV7-9
CDR3nt: TGTGCCAGCGTCAACAGGGATCAAGAGACCCAGTACTTC
CDR3aa: CASVNRDQETQYF

len: 13
abundance: -
d_gene: -
j_gene: TRBJ2-3
v_gene: TRBV19
CDR3nt: TGTGCCAGTAGTCCTTCAGGGACAGATACGCAGTATTTT
CDR3aa: CASSPSGTDTQYF

len: 14
abundance: -
d_gene: TRBD1
j_gene: TRBJ2-7
v_gene: TRBV6-1
CDR3nt: TGTGCCAGCGGCGGGACAGGGTCCCCCTACGAGCAGTACTTC
CDR3aa: CASGGTGSPYEQYF

len: 13
abundance: -
d_gene: TRBD2
j_gene: TRBJ2-5
v_gene: TRBV20-1
CDR3nt: TGCAGTGCTAGAGTACTAGCGGAAGAGACCCAGTACTTC
CDR3aa: CSARVLAEETQYF

len: 11
abundance: -
d_gene: -
j_gene: TRBJ1-4
v_gene: TRBV20-1
CDR3nt: TGCAGTGCCCGAAGAGGAGAAAAACTGTTTTTT
CDR3aa: CSARRGEKLFF

len: 13
abundance: -
d_gene: TRBD2
j_gene: TRBJ2-1
v_gene: TRBV19
CDR3nt: TGTGCCAGCGGGGGACTAGCAGTCAATGAGCAGTTCTTC
CDR3aa: CASGGLAVNEQFF

len: 14
abundance: -
d_gene: -
j_gene: TRBJ2-7
v_gene: TRBV10-3
CDR3nt: TGTGCCATCAGTGATGGGGGGAATTCCTACGAGCAGTACTTC
CDR3aa: CAISDGGNSYEQYF

len: 14
abundance: -
d_gene: -
j_gene: TRBJ2-3
v_gene: TRBV2
CDR3nt: TGTGCCAGCAGTGAAGGACTGGACACAGATACGCAGTATTTT
CDR3aa: CASSEGLDTDTQYF

len: 13
abundance: -
d_gene: -
j_gene: TRBJ2-5
v_gene: TRBV29-1
CDR3nt: TGCAGCGTTGAACGGGGGCGAGCAGAGACCCAGTACTTC
CDR3aa: CSVERGRAETQYF

len: 13
abundance: -
d_gene: -
j_gene: TRBJ2-1
v_gene: TRBV19
CDR3nt: TGTGCCAGTAGTATGGACCCCGCCCAGGGGCAGTTCTTC
CDR3aa: CASSMDPAQGQFF

len: 16
abundance: -
d_gene: TRBD1
j_gene: TRBJ1-3
v_gene: TRBV11-1
CDR3nt: TGTGCCAGCAGCGGGGACAGGGGGCGAGCTGGAAACACCATATATTTT
CDR3aa: CASSGDRGRAGNTIYF

len: 15
abundance: once
d_gene: -
j_gene: TRBJ1-6
v_gene: TRBV2
CDR3nt: TGTGCCAGCAGTGAGGCCACAGGGTTGGATTCACCCCTCCACTTT
CDR3aa: CASSEATGLDSPLHF

len: 14
abundance: -
d_gene: -
j_gene: TRBJ1-4
v_gene: TRBV15
CDR3nt: TGTGCCACCAGCAGAGTCGTCCAGGGAGAAAAACTGTTTTTT
CDR3aa: CATSRVVQGEKLFF

len: 14
abundance: -
d_gene: TRBD1
j_gene: TRBJ1-1
v_gene: TRBV29-1
CDR3nt: TGCAGCGGAAGGACAGGGGGAAGGGGCACTGAAGCTTTCTTT
CDR3aa: CSGRTGGRGTEAFF

len: 13
abundance: -
d_gene: TRBD1
j_gene: TRBJ1-1
v_gene: TRBV5-1
CDR3nt: TGCGCCAGCAGCCTCAACAGGGGGACTGAAGCTTTCTTT
CDR3aa: CASSLNRGTEAFF

len: 15
abundance: many
d_gene: -
j_gene: TRBJ2-7
v_gene: TRBV6-1
CDR3nt: TGTGCCAGCAGTGAAAGGGGGGACTCAGCCTACGAGCAGTACTTC
CDR3aa: CASSERGDSAYEQYF

len: 15
abundance: -
d_gene: -
j_gene: TRBJ1-2
v_gene: TRBV10-3
CDR3nt: TGTGCCATCAGTGAATCCGGCAGAGCTAACTATGGCTACACCTTC
CDR3aa: CAISESGRANYGYTF

len: 15
abundance: once
d_gene: -
j_gene: TRBJ2-5
v_gene: TRBV29-1
CDR3nt: TGCAGCGTTGAAGACGGCAGGGGGGACCAAGAGACCCAGTACTTC
CDR3aa: CSVEDGRGDQETQYF

len: 16
abundance: -
d_gene: -
j_gene: TRBJ1-6
v_gene: TRBV4-3
CDR3nt: TGCGCCAGCAGCCAATTTGCGGTGACAGAGGATTCACCCCTCCACTTT
CDR3aa: CASSQFAVTEDSPLHF

len: 14
abundance: -
d_gene: -
j_gene: TRBJ2-3
v_gene: TRBV20-1
CDR3nt: TGCAGTGCTGAGGCTAGAGGTAGCACAGATACGCAGTATTTT
CDR3aa: CSAEARGSTDTQYF

len: 11
abundance: -
d_gene: -
j_gene: TRBJ1-2
v_gene: TRBV7-9
CDR3nt: TGTGCCAGCAGCAGTTGGGATGGCTACACCTTC
CDR3aa: CASSSWDGYTF

len: 11
abundance: -
d_gene: -
j_gene: TRBJ1-2
v_gene: TRBV29-1
CDR3nt: TGCAGCGTTGAGAAGGAGTATGGCTACACCTTC
CDR3aa: CSVEKEYGYTF

len: 16
abundance: -
d_gene: TRBD1
j_gene: TRBJ1-2
v_gene: TRBV11-1
CDR3nt: TGTGCCAGTAGTTCCCAACGGACAGGCTTTAACTATGGCTACACCTTC
CDR3aa: CASSSQRTGFNYGYTF

len: 13
abundance: -
d_gene: TRBD1
j_gene: TRBJ2-7
v_gene: TRBV12-3/TRBV12-4
CDR3nt: TGTGCCAGCAATCAGGGGGCGCAACGCGAGCAGTACTTC
CDR3aa: CASNQGAQREQYF

len: 12
abundance: few
d_gene: -
j_gene: TRBJ2-2
v_gene: TRBV15
CDR3nt: TGTGCCACCAAGGCTAGCGCCGGGGAGCTGTTTTTT
CDR3aa: CATKASAGELFF

len: 16
abundance: once
d_gene: -
j_gene: TRBJ1-4
v_gene: TRBV10-3
CDR3nt: TGTGCCATCAGTGAGTCTGCAGGGGTAACTAATGAAAAACTGTTTTTT
CDR3aa: CAISESAGVTNEKLFF

len: 13
abundance: many
d_gene: -
j_gene: TRBJ2-2
v_gene: TRBV5-6
CDR3nt: TGTGCCAGCAGCCGCAGGGGTGCCGGGGAGCTGTTTTTT
CDR3aa: CASSRRGAGELFF